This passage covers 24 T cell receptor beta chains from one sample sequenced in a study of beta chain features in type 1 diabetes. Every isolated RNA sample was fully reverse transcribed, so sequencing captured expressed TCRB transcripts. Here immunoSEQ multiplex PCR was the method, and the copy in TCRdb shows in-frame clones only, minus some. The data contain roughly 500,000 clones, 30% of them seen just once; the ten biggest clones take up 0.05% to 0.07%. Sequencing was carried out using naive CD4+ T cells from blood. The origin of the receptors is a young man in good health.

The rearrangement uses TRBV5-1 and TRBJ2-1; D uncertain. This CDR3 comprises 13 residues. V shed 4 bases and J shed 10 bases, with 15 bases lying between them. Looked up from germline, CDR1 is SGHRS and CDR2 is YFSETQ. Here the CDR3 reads CASSLGSSSEQFF. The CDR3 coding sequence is TGCGCCAGCAGCCTCGGTAGTAGCTCCGAGCAGTTCTTC.

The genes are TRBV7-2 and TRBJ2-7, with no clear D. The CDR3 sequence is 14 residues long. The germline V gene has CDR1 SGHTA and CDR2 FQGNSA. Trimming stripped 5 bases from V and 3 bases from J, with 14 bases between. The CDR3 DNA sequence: TGTGCCAGCAGCCCCGAATTACCCAGCTACGAGCAGTACTTC. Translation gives CASSPELPSYEQYF. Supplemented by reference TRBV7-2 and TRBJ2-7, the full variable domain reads GAGVSQSPSNKVTEKGKDVELRCDPISGHTALYWYRQSLGQGLEFLIYFQGNSAPDKSGLPSDRFSAERTGGSVSTLTIQRTQQEDSAVYLCASSPELPSYEQYFGPGTRLTVT.

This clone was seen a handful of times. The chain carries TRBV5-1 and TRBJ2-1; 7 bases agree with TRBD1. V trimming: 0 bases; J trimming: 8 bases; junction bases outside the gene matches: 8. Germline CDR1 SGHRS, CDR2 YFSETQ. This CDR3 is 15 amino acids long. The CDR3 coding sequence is TGCGCCAGCAGCTTGGTTTCAGGGGGTCAGGATGAGCAGTTCTTC. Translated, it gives CASSLVSGGQDEQFF.

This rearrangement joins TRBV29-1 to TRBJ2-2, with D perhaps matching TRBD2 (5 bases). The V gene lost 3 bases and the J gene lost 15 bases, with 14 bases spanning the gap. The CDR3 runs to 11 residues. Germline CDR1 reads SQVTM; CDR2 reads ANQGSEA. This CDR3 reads CSVENSGKVFF. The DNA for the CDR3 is TGCAGCGTTGAGAACTCGGGGAAGGTGTTTTTT.

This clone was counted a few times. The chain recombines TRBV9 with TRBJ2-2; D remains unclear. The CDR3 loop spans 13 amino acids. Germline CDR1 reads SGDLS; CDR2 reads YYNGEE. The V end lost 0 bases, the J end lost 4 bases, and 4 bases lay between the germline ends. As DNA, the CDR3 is TGTGCCAGCAGCGTAGAGGGCACCGGGGAGCTGTTTTTT. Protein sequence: CASSVEGTGELFF. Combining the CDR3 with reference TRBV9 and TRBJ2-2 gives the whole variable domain DSGVTQTPKHLITATGQRVTLRCSPRSGDLSVYWYQQSLDQGLQFLIQYYNGEERAKGNILERFSAQQFPDLHSELNLSSLELGDSALYFCASSVEGTGELFFGEGSRLTVL.

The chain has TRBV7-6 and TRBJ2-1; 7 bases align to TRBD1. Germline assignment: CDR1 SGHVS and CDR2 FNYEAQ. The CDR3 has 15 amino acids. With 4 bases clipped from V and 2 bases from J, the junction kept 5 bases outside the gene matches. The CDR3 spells CASSSTGAAYNEQFF. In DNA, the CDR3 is TGTGCCAGCAGCTCTACAGGGGCCGCCTACAATGAGCAGTTCTTC.

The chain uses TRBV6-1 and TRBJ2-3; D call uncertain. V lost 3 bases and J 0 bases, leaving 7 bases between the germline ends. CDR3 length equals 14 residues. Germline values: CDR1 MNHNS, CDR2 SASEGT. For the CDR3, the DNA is TGTGCCAGCAGTGACTTACACAGCACAGATACGCAGTATTTT. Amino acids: CASSDLHSTDTQYF.

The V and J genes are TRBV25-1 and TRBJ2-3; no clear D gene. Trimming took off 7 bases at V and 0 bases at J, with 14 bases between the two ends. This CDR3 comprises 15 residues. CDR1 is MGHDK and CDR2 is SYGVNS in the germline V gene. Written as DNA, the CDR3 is TGTGCCAGCACCGATACTGGCGGTAGCACAGATACGCAGTATTTT. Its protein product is CASTDTGGSTDTQYF.

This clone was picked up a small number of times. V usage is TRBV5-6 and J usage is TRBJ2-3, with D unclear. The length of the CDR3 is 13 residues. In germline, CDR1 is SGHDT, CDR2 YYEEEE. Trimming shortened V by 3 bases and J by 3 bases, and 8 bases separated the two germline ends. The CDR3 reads CASSSGRTDTQYF. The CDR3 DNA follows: TGTGCCAGCAGCTCCGGAAGGACAGATACGCAGTATTTT.

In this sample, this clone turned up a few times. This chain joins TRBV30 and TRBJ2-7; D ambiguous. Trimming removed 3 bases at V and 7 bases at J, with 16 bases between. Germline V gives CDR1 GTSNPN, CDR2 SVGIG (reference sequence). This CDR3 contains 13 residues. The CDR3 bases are TGTGCCTGGAGCGAAACTTGGGGATCTGAGCAGTACTTC. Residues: CAWSETWGSEQYF.

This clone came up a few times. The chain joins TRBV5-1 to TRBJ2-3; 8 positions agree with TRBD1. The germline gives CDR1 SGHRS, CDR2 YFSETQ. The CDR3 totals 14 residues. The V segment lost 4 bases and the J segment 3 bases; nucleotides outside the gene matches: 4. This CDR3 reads CASSATGATDTQYF. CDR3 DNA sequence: TGCGCCAGCAGCGCGACAGGGGCGACAGATACGCAGTATTTT.

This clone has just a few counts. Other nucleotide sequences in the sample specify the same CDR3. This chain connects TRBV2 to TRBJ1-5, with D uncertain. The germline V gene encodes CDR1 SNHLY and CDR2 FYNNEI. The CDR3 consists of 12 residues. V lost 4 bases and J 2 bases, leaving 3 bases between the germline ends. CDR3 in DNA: TGTGCCAGCAGTGCGGGCAATCAGCCCCAGCATTTT. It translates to CASSAGNQPQHF.

The CDR3 spells CASSLRDGSYNEQFF. CDR3 nucleotides: TGTGCCAGCAGCTTAAGGGACGGCTCCTACAATGAGCAGTTCTTC. This sequence joins TRBV7-3 and TRBJ2-1; D may match TRBD1 or TRBD2 (5 bases each). The V gene's germline CDR1 is SGHTA and CDR2 FQGTGA. V lost 1 base and J 0 bases, leaving 7 bases between the germline ends. This CDR3 has 15 residues. The full variable domain, rest sourced from reference TRBV7-3 and TRBJ2-1, is GAGVSQTPSNKVTEKGKYVELRCDPISGHTALYWYRQSLGQGPEFLIYFQGTGAADDSGLPNDRFFAVRPEGSVSTLKIQRTERGDSAVYLCASSLRDGSYNEQFFGPGTRLTVL.

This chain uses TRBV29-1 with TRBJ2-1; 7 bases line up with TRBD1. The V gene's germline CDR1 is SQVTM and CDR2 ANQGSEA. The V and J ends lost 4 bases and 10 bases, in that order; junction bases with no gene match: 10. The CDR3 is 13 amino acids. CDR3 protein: CSVAWAGGREQFF. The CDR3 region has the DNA TGCAGCGTTGCGTGGGCAGGGGGACGGGAGCAGTTCTTC.

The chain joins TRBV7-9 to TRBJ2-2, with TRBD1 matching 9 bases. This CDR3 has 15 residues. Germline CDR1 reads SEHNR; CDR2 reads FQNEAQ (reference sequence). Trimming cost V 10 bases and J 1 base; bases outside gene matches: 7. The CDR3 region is CATYPGQGNTGELFF. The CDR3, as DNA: TGTGCCACTTACCCGGGACAGGGGAACACCGGGGAGCTGTTTTTT.

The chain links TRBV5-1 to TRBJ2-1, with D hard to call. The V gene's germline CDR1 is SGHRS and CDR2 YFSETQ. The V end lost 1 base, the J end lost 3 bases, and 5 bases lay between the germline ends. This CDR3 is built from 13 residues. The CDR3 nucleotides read TGCGCCAGCAGCTTGCTAGACTACAATGAGCAGTTCTTC. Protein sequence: CASSLLDYNEQFF.

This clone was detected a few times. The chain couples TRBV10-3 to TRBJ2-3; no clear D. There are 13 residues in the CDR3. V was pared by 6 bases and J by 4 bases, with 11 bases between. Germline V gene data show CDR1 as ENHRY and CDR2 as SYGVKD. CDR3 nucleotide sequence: TGTGCCATCAGAAGCCCGGTTCCAGATACGCAGTATTTT. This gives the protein CAIRSPVPDTQYF.

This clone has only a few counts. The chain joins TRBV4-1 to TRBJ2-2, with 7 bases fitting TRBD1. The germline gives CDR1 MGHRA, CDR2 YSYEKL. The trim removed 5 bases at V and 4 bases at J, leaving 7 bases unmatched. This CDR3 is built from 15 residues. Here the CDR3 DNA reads TGCGCCAGCAGCATCACAGGGGCCTTCACCGGGGAGCTGTTTTTT. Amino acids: CASSITGAFTGELFF.

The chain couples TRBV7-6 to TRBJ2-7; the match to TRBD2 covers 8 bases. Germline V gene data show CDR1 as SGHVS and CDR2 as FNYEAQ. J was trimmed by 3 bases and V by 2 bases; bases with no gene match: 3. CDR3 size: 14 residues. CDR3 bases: TGTGCCAGCAGCTTAAACGGGAGGGACTACGAGCAGTACTTC. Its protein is CASSLNGRDYEQYF.

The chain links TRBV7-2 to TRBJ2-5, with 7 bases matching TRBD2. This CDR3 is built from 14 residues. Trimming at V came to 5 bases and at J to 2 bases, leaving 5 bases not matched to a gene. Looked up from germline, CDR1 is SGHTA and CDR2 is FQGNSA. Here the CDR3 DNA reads TGTGCCAGCAGCCGCGGGGGACTACAAGAGACCCAGTACTTC. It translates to CASSRGGLQETQYF.

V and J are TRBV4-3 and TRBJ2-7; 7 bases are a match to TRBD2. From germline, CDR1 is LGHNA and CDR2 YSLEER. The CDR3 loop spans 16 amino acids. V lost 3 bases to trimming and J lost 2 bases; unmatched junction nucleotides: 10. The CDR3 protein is CASSQGGGGDPYEQYF. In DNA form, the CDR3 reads TGCGCCAGCAGCCAGGGAGGTGGGGGGGACCCCTACGAGCAGTACTTC.

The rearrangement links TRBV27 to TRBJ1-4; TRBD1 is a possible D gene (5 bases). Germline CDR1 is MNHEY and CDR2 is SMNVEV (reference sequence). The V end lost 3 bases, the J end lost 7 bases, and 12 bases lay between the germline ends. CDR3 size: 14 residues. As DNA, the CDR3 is TGTGCCAGCAGTTTCAAGGGGCAAAGTGAAAAACTGTTTTTT. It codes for CASSFKGQSEKLFF.

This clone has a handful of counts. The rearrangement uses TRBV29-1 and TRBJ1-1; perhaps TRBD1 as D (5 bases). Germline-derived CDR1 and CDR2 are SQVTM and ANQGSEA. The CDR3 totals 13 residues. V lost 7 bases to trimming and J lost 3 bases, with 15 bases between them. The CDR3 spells CSGSRVSDTEAFF. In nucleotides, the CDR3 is TGCAGCGGCTCCAGGGTGTCGGACACTGAAGCTTTCTTT.

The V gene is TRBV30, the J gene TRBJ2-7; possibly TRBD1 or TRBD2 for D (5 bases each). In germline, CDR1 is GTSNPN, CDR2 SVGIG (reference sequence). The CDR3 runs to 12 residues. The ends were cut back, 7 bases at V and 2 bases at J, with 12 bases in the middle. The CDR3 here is CALGAGPYEQYF. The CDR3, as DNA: TGTGCCTTAGGGGCGGGCCCCTACGAGCAGTACTTC.